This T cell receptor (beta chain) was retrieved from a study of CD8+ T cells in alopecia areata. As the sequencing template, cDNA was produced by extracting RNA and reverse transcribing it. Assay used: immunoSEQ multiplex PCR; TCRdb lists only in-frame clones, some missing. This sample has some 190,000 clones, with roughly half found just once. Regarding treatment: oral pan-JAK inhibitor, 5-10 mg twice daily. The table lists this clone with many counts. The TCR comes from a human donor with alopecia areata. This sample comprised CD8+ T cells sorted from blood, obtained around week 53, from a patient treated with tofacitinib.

In DNA form, the CDR3 reads TGTGCCAGCAGCTTACAAGGAAGGGGCTACACCTTC. This sequence encodes CASSLQGRGYTF. This chain links TRBV7-8 with TRBJ1-2; D gene uncertain. CDR3 length equals 12 residues. Trimming took 2 bases from V and 8 from J, leaving 9 bases between them. Germline CDR1 is SGHVS and CDR2 is FQNEAQ.